This is a list of T cell receptor beta chains from one sample in a study of T cells after yellow fever vaccination. TCRdb recomputed calls from the 5' RACE reads with MiXCR, one row per CDR3 protein. The sample lists hundreds of thousands of distinct CDR3 sequences, roughly 21% occurring once. This material consisted of PBMCs, taken 15 days after the yellow fever booster vaccination. The receptor set was obtained from a man in his thirties or forties who received the YFV17D yellow fever vaccine. Both conserved end residues are part of each CDR3. Fields, in order: V gene, CDR3 protein.

V gene: TRBV4-3
CDR3 protein: CASSQQYQETQYF

V gene: TRBV4-3
CDR3 protein: CASSLMGTSGGDEQFF

V gene: TRBV5-5
CDR3 protein: CASSLEFGGGNGYTF

V gene: TRBV29-1
CDR3 protein: CSVAGRGREAFF

V gene: TRBV1
CDR3 protein: CTSRQTNAQGRPYNEQFF

V gene: TRBV7-2
CDR3 protein: CASSLGLAWGTDTQYF

V gene: TRBV12-3/TRBV12-4
CDR3 protein: CASTPGTIEQFF

V gene: TRBV19
CDR3 protein: CASSQQTNTGELFF

V gene: TRBV4-3
CDR3 protein: CASSQDWGASYYEQYF

V gene: TRBV28
CDR3 protein: CASIGEWNTGELFF

V gene: TRBV10-3
CDR3 protein: CAISESAEYSNQPQHF

V gene: TRBV10-3
CDR3 protein: CAISEKSPTEAFF

V gene: TRBV5-4
CDR3 protein: CASSFGGRGYEQYF

V gene: TRBV24-1
CDR3 protein: CATSEPGADTQYF

V gene: TRBV2
CDR3 protein: CASSRGLVRPDYGYTF

V gene: TRBV28
CDR3 protein: CASSFRDRGYTF

V gene: TRBV7-2
CDR3 protein: CASSLSGQGIRQPQHF

V gene: TRBV20-1
CDR3 protein: CSARSRGDKAYEQYF

V gene: TRBV11-2
CDR3 protein: CASSLDVGAQNTEAFF

V gene: TRBV20-1
CDR3 protein: CSARTVAGGNVYEQYF

V gene: TRBV30
CDR3 protein: CAWTWEGVADTQYF

V gene: TRBV7-9
CDR3 protein: CASSTTDRENTGELFF

V gene: TRBV5-1
CDR3 protein: CASSPRLAVYNEQFF

V gene: TRBV7-8
CDR3 protein: CASSLGPISYEQYF

V gene: TRBV5-5
CDR3 protein: CASSPLAGPNNEQFF

V gene: TRBV9
CDR3 protein: CASSEPAGLITNTQYF

V gene: TRBV6-1
CDR3 protein: CASSDGGLAVDTQYF

V gene: TRBV7-3
CDR3 protein: CASSSPSRGEQFF

V gene: TRBV6-2/TRBV6-3
CDR3 protein: CATRLESYNEQFF

V gene: TRBV29-1
CDR3 protein: CSVVVHTDTEAFF

V gene: TRBV11-2
CDR3 protein: CASSLARGHNEQYF

V gene: TRBV7-2
CDR3 protein: CASSSRTSRSWYEQYF

V gene: TRBV5-1
CDR3 protein: CASNNVQANVLTF

V gene: TRBV5-1
CDR3 protein: CASSWEPGSTDTQYF

V gene: TRBV20-1
CDR3 protein: CSALSRGAYEQYF

V gene: TRBV18
CDR3 protein: CASSPGQYNEQFF

V gene: TRBV21-1
CDR3 protein: CANSKEIRPKPGTDTQYF

V gene: TRBV4-3
CDR3 protein: CASSQSFAGASGANVLTF

V gene: TRBV7-2
CDR3 protein: CASSPERVSGNTIYF

V gene: TRBV7-2
CDR3 protein: CASSLATSNTQYF

V gene: TRBV7-9
CDR3 protein: CASSSPVVSGANVLTF

V gene: TRBV7-2
CDR3 protein: CATQGLANYNEQFF

V gene: TRBV18
CDR3 protein: CASSHYLGDRLYGYTF

V gene: TRBV10-2
CDR3 protein: CASSGPASGSLYTDTQYF

V gene: TRBV12-3/TRBV12-4
CDR3 protein: CASSFRGMKENEQYF

V gene: TRBV10-3
CDR3 protein: CATRLAGDQETQYF

V gene: TRBV28
CDR3 protein: CANKDPSTDTQYF

V gene: TRBV20-1
CDR3 protein: CSAKSGLPDTQYF

V gene: TRBV12-3/TRBV12-4
CDR3 protein: CASRRQVIQYF

V gene: TRBV10-3
CDR3 protein: CAISVNSGETQYF

V gene: TRBV5-1
CDR3 protein: CASSLAPEPQETQYF

V gene: TRBV7-2
CDR3 protein: CASSPDKVAGVLWQFF

V gene: TRBV5-1
CDR3 protein: CASSSQGSNLAKNIQYF

V gene: TRBV20-1
CDR3 protein: CSAKSTGFNSPLHF